These 27 T cell receptor beta chains were all obtained from the same sample, sequenced in a study of HIV-infected patients and healthy controls. In TCRdb, the 5' RACE reads were re-called with MiXCR into one record per CDR3 protein. The table has 55,000 to 70,000 distinct CDR3 sequences, over 15% seen once. Sequencing was done on a sample of CD4+ T cells from blood. Every receptor here comes from a human donor in good health.

This clonotype was counted many times. The gene calls are TRBV7-2 and TRBJ1-1; no reliable D call. The germline V and J ends were trimmed by 5 bases and 1 base, with 5 bases remaining between them. There are 12 residues in the CDR3. Germline V gene data show CDR1 as SGHTA and CDR2 as FQGNSA. CDR3 nucleotides: TGTGCCAGCAGCCCTAAGAACACTGAAGCTTTCTTT. Translated, it gives CASSPKNTEAFF.

V is TRBV23-1 and J is TRBJ2-3; TRBD1 agrees at 11 bases. TRBV23-1 is filed as an ORF, its function uncertain. The CDR3 contains 17 residues. V lost 3 bases, J lost 1 base, and 6 bases stayed unmatched. For the CDR3, the DNA is TGCGCCAGCAGTCAGACCGGGACAGGGGGATGCACAGATACGCAGTATTTT. It codes for CASSQTGTGGCTDTQYF.

The rearrangement uses TRBV6-6 and TRBJ2-1; 10 bases match TRBD2. V shed 6 bases and J 7 bases; nucleotides not matched to a gene: 12. The CDR3 is 16 residues long. From germline, CDR1 is MNHNY and CDR2 SVGAGI (reference sequence). This chain's CDR3 is CASSLKTSGQGNEQFF. The CDR3 nucleotides are TGTGCCAGCAGCCTAAAGACTAGCGGGCAGGGGAATGAGCAGTTCTTC.

This clonotype was counted ten times or more. DNA for the CDR3: TGCAGTGTTCGACAGACATCCTATGGCTACACCTTC. It specifies CSVRQTSYGYTF. The chain joins TRBV20-1 to TRBJ1-2; perhaps TRBD1 as D (5 bases). The V gene lost 7 bases and the J gene lost 4 bases, with 13 bases spanning the gap. CDR1 and CDR2 from the germline V gene are DFQATT and SNEGSKA (reference sequence). CDR3 length equals 12 residues.

This clonotype was seen repeatedly, ten times or more. The chain uses TRBV6-6 and TRBJ1-5, with D possibly matching TRBD1 (5 bases). From germline, CDR1 is MNHNY and CDR2 SVGAGI (reference sequence). The CDR3 covers 14 residues. V was pared by 4 bases and J by 5 bases, with 12 bases between. In nucleotides, the CDR3 is TGTGCCAGCAGTTCAATCAGGGTTGATCAGCCCCAGCATTTT. The encoded protein is CASSSIRVDQPQHF.

This clonotype was counted ten times or more. The gene calls are TRBV9 and TRBJ2-1; TRBD1 matches 9 bases. Germline loops: CDR1 SGDLS, CDR2 YYNGEE. This CDR3 is built from 17 residues. V trimming: 0 bases; J trimming: 0 bases; junction bases outside the gene matches: 4. This CDR3 reads CASSVDRGLNSYNEQFF. The CDR3 DNA sequence: TGTGCCAGCAGCGTAGACAGGGGGCTTAACTCCTACAATGAGCAGTTCTTC.

This clonotype was seen a few times. In DNA, the CDR3 is TGTGCCAGCAGCTTAGTGTCACTTGGGCCCGGGGAGCTGTTTTTT. It encodes CASSLVSLGPGELFF. The chain combines TRBV7-3 with TRBJ2-2, with D uncertain. In germline, CDR1 is SGHTA, CDR2 FQGTGA. V lost 2 bases and J 6 bases, leaving 13 bases between the germline ends. The CDR3 runs 15 residues.

The genes are TRBV27 and TRBJ1-1; D uncertain. With 6 bases removed from V and 6 bases from J, the gap between germline ends came to 17 bases. Looked up from germline, CDR1 is MNHEY and CDR2 is SMNVEV (reference sequence). This CDR3 spans 14 amino acids. The CDR3 sequence: CASSFVAGISEAFF. The CDR3 DNA follows: TGTGCCAGCAGCTTCGTAGCGGGAATCTCTGAAGCTTTCTTT.

This clonotype was seen a handful of times. The J gene is TRBJ2-7, the V gene TRBV7-2; 7 bases fit TRBD2. CDR1 and CDR2 (germline): SGHTA, FQGNSA. There are 15 residues in the CDR3. J gave up 1 base and V 1 base, and 4 bases lay outside the gene matches. The CDR3, as DNA: TGTGCCAGCAGCTTAGGAGCGGGACCGTCCTACGAGCAGTACTTC. Its translation is CASSLGAGPSYEQYF.

This clonotype was observed at least ten times. The chain is built from TRBV20-1 and TRBJ2-5; 12 bases are shared with TRBD1. Germline loops: CDR1 DFQATT, CDR2 SNEGSKA (reference sequence). This CDR3 contains 16 residues. Trimming cost V 3 bases and J 3 bases; bases outside gene matches: 8. In DNA form, the CDR3 reads TGCAGTGCTAGGATTGGGACAGGGGGCCCGAAAGAGACCCAGTACTTC. It codes for CSARIGTGGPKETQYF.

The rearrangement uses TRBV18 and TRBJ2-7, with 10 bases fitting TRBD1. Germline V CDR1 and CDR2: KGHSH, LQKENI. The CDR3 runs to 16 residues. Trimming removed 0 bases from V and 4 bases from J; junction bases left unmatched: 6. The CDR3 protein is CASSPPGTGVLYEQYF. The CDR3 nucleotides read TGTGCCAGCTCACCACCAGGGACAGGGGTGCTATACGAGCAGTACTTC.

This clonotype was seen repeatedly, ten times or more. V and J are TRBV5-5 and TRBJ2-3; tentatively, D is TRBD1 (7 bases). The length of the CDR3 is 15 residues. V dropped 2 bases and J dropped 3 bases, with 13 bases sitting between them. Germline CDR1 reads SGHKS; CDR2 reads YYEKEE (reference sequence). In nucleotides, the CDR3 is TGTGCCAGCAGCTTACAGACAGGGAGGACAGATACGCAGTATTTT. This translates into CASSLQTGRTDTQYF. Supplemented by reference TRBV5-5 and TRBJ2-3, the full variable domain reads DAGVTQSPTHLIKTRGQQVTLRCSPISGHKSVSWYQQVLGQGPQFIFQYYEKEERGRGNFPDRFSARQFPNYSSELNVNALLLGDSALYLCASSLQTGRTDTQYFGPGTRLTVL.

The V call is TRBV5-8, the J call TRBJ1-2; TRBD1 agrees at 8 bases. The CDR3 sequence is 17 residues long. With V trimmed by 0 bases and J by 4 bases, 11 bases remained unmatched. CDR1 is SGHTS and CDR2 is YDEGEE in the germline V gene. The CDR3 DNA reads TGTGCCAGCAGCTTGGGCGCCGGACAGGGTCTGGGCTATGGCTACACCTTC. It yields the protein CASSLGAGQGLGYGYTF.

In its sample, this clonotype was seen a few times. The CDR3 reads CASRIKGSGGPYEQYF. The CDR3 DNA sequence: TGTGCCAGCAGGATAAAAGGGAGCGGTGGTCCCTACGAGCAGTACTTC. The chain links TRBV6-5 to TRBJ2-7, with D possibly matching TRBD2 (5 bases). The V and J ends lost 6 bases and 2 bases respectively, with 20 bases between them. CDR1 MNHEY and CDR2 SVGAGI come from the germline V gene. The CDR3 spans 16 residues.

The sample holds many counts of this clonotype. The chain carries TRBV20-1 and TRBJ2-6; a weak D match, TRBD1 (5 bases). CDR3 size: 15 residues. CDR1 is DFQATT and CDR2 is SNEGSKA in the germline V gene (reference sequence). The V end lost 5 bases, the J end lost 3 bases, and 14 bases lay between the germline ends. The DNA of the CDR3 is TGCAGTGCTCATCAGGGTCACGTTGGGGCCAACGTCCTGACTTTC. This sequence encodes CSAHQGHVGANVLTF.

This clonotype came up a few times. This chain connects TRBV29-1 to TRBJ2-7; TRBD1 is a possible D gene (5 bases). Germline values: CDR1 SQVTM, CDR2 ANQGSEA. V was trimmed by 3 bases and J by 10 bases, leaving 16 bases between them. This CDR3 contains 12 residues. CDR3 residues: CSVEGLGEVQYF. CDR3 nucleotides: TGCAGCGTTGAGGGGCTTGGGGAAGTACAGTACTTC.

CDR3 sequence reads: CASSLTGQGIGNTEAFF. The CDR3 DNA follows: TGTGCCAGCAGCCTCACCGGACAGGGAATAGGTAACACTGAAGCTTTCTTT. The V call is TRBV7-3, the J call TRBJ1-1; 8 positions agree with TRBD1. CDR3 length equals 17 residues. Germline V gene lookup returns CDR1 SGHTA and CDR2 FQGTGA. V lost 5 bases to trimming and J lost 2 bases; unmatched junction nucleotides: 13.

V is TRBV29-1 and J is TRBJ1-3; D unclear. Deletions cut 7 bases from V and 0 bases from J, with 10 bases between. The CDR3 loop spans 13 amino acids. From germline, CDR1 is SQVTM and CDR2 ANQGSEA. CDR3 sequence reads: CSATASSGNTIYF. The CDR3 DNA reads TGCAGCGCTACAGCCAGCTCTGGAAACACCATATATTTT.

This clonotype was counted many times. The chain links TRBV24-1 to TRBJ2-3, with TRBD1 identical over 7 bases. The CDR3 length is 16 residues. Germline-derived CDR1 and CDR2 are KGHDR and SFDVKD. Trimming removed 3 bases from V and 0 bases from J; junction bases left unmatched: 5. The CDR3 DNA reads TGTGCCACCAGTGATCGACAGGGCACTAGCACAGATACGCAGTATTTT. Residues: CATSDRQGTSTDTQYF.

The V gene is TRBV14, the J gene TRBJ2-4; TRBD1 or TRBD2 may be the D gene (5 bases each). This CDR3 contains 13 residues. Germline V gene sequence: CDR1 SGHDN, CDR2 FVKESK. The V and J ends lost 6 bases and 9 bases respectively, with 15 bases between them. The CDR3 protein is CASSLRGSSIQYF. For the CDR3, the DNA is TGTGCCAGCAGTCTGAGGGGCTCGAGCATTCAGTACTTC.

This clonotype was seen ten or more times. The V gene is TRBV12-3 or TRBV12-4, the J gene TRBJ2-4; the D is unclear. V shed 5 bases and J shed 1 base, with 9 bases lying between them. The CDR3 totals 14 residues. The CDR3 reads CASSNNYAKNIQYF. Written as DNA, the CDR3 is TGTGCCAGCAGTAATAATTACGCCAAAAACATTCAGTACTTC.

The V call is TRBV3-1, the J call TRBJ2-3, with 8 bases aligning to TRBD2. CDR1 LGHDT and CDR2 YNNKEL come from the germline V gene (reference sequence). V trimming: 1 base; J trimming: 2 bases; junction bases outside the gene matches: 2. CDR3 length: 15 residues. The CDR3 bases are TGTGCCAGCAGCCAAGGACTAGCGCCCACAGATACGCAGTATTTT. Translating gives CASSQGLAPTDTQYF.

There are a few counts of this clonotype. The CDR3 DNA is TGTGCCAGCACCCAGCGGGGCAAAAACATTCAGTACTTC. It encodes CASTQRGKNIQYF. The rearrangement uses TRBV7-2 and TRBJ2-4; 7 positions agree with TRBD2. CDR1 is SGHTA and CDR2 is FQGNSA in the germline V gene. Trimming cost V 7 bases and J 3 bases; bases outside gene matches: 3. The CDR3 is 13 residues long.

Comments on this clonotype: A much larger clone sits a single nucleotide away, making a read error possible. The V gene is TRBV10-3, the J gene TRBJ1-1; unclear D gene. Germline V gene data show CDR1 as ENHRY and CDR2 as SYGVKD. The CDR3 runs 14 residues. CDR3 sequence: CAFRDTYLNTEAFF. CDR3 nucleotide sequence: TGTGCCTTCAGAGACACCTACCTTAACACTGAAGCTTTCTTT.

This CDR3 reads CASTQPPSEKLFF. CDR3 sequence (DNA): TGTGCCAGCACCCAGCCTCCGAGCGAAAAACTGTTTTTT. The chain joins TRBV6-1 to TRBJ1-4, with unresolved D. This CDR3 has 13 amino acids. The ends were cut back, 7 bases at V and 8 bases at J, with 14 bases in the middle. The germline gives CDR1 MNHNS, CDR2 SASEGT.

In this sample, this clonotype turned up a few times. The chain uses TRBV12-3 or TRBV12-4 and TRBJ1-2; TRBD1 matches 9 bases. J was trimmed by 4 bases and V by 0 bases; bases with no gene match: 0. The CDR3 is 14 amino acids. CDR3 nucleotide sequence: TGTGCCAGCAGTTTAGCGACAGGGGGCTATGGCTACACCTTC. Protein product: CASSLATGGYGYTF.

This clonotype was seen more than once but under ten times. This sequence joins TRBV6-1 and TRBJ1-1, with 10 bases that match TRBD1. The CDR3 is 13 residues long. V lost 4 bases to trimming and J lost 4 bases; unmatched junction nucleotides: 0. Germline values: CDR1 MNHNS, CDR2 SASEGT. CDR3 residues: CASSGQGATEAFF. CDR3 coding DNA: TGTGCCAGCAGTGGACAGGGGGCCACTGAAGCTTTCTTT.